A single sample is the source of the 7 T cell receptor beta chains below, sequenced in a study of blood T cell repertoires in COVID-19. Profiling relied on immunoSEQ multiplex PCR, and the TCRdb table lists in-frame clones only, not all of them. The sample includes tens of thousands of clones, about 82% of them seen just once. The specimen was peripheral blood. The receptors originated from a man aged 50 to 60 with active COVID-19.

V gene TRBV3-1 (or the pseudogene TRBV3-2) combines with J gene TRBJ2-5, with D possibly being TRBD2 (5 bases). Deletions cut 4 bases from V and 3 bases from J, with 12 bases between. Germline V gene data show CDR1 as LGHDT and CDR2 as YNNKEL (reference sequence). The CDR3 is made up of 14 amino acids. The CDR3 spells CASSRFGVEETQYF. In DNA, the CDR3 is TGTGCCAGCAGCCGTTTCGGGGTCGAAGAGACCCAGTACTTC.

V is TRBV7-3 and J is TRBJ1-6; D might be TRBD1 (5 bases). There are 13 residues in the CDR3. The V and J ends lost 2 bases and 7 bases respectively, with 6 bases between them. The germline V gene encodes CDR1 SGHTA and CDR2 FQGTGA. The CDR3, as DNA: TGTGCCAGCAGCTTACAGGGAAATTCACCCCTCCACTTT. It translates to CASSLQGNSPLHF.

This chain uses TRBV28 with TRBJ2-7, with 9 positions matching TRBD1. This CDR3 has 14 residues. The germline V gene encodes CDR1 MDHEN and CDR2 SYDVKM. V was pared by 6 bases and J by 0 bases, with 3 bases of the junction left unmatched. CDR3 in DNA: TGTGCCAGCAGCACGACAGGGGGCTCCTACGAGCAGTACTTC. It specifies CASSTTGGSYEQYF.

V usage is TRBV7-2 and J usage is TRBJ1-1; no clear D. Germline CDR1 and CDR2: SGHTA and FQGNSA. There are 15 residues in the CDR3. Deletions cut 3 bases from V and 6 bases from J, with 17 bases between. Here the CDR3 reads CASSFLDSSVSEAFF. In DNA, the CDR3 is TGTGCCAGCAGCTTCCTAGATTCAAGTGTCTCTGAAGCTTTCTTT. The full variable domain, in which reference TRBV7-2 and TRBJ1-1 provide the parts outside the CDR3, is GAGVSQSPSNKVTEKGKDVELRCDPISGHTALYWYRQSLGQGLEFLIYFQGNSAPDKSGLPSDRFSAERTGGSVSTLTIQRTQQEDSAVYLCASSFLDSSVSEAFFGQGTRLTVV.

The V gene is TRBV4-3, the J gene TRBJ1-4; D gene unclear. Per the germline V gene, CDR1 is LGHNA and CDR2 is YSLEER. V was clipped by 0 bases and J by 2 bases, with 10 bases between them. The CDR3 is 16 residues long. CDR3 region: CASSQDLAPTNEKLFF. CDR3 DNA sequence: TGCGCCAGCAGCCAAGATTTGGCTCCGACTAATGAAAAACTGTTTTTT.

The rearrangement links TRBV5-6 to TRBJ2-6, with 7 positions matching TRBD1. V gave up 2 bases and J gave up 4 bases; unmatched junction bases: 3. The germline CDR1 and CDR2 sequences are SGHDT and YYEEEE. The length of the CDR3 is 15 residues. CDR3 nucleotide sequence: TGTGCCAGCAGCTTTAGGGGGCTCGGGGCCAACGTCCTGACTTTC. Translating gives CASSFRGLGANVLTF.

This clone came up once. The chain couples TRBV4-3 to TRBJ2-2; 8 nucleotides match TRBD1. V shed 6 bases, J shed 7 bases, and the junction held 7 bases outside the gene matches. The CDR3 length is 14 residues. CDR1 is LGHNA, CDR2 YSLEER, per germline. The DNA of the CDR3 is TGCGCCAGCAGTTCCGGACAGGGCAACGGGGAGCTGTTTTTT. Protein: CASSSGQGNGELFF.